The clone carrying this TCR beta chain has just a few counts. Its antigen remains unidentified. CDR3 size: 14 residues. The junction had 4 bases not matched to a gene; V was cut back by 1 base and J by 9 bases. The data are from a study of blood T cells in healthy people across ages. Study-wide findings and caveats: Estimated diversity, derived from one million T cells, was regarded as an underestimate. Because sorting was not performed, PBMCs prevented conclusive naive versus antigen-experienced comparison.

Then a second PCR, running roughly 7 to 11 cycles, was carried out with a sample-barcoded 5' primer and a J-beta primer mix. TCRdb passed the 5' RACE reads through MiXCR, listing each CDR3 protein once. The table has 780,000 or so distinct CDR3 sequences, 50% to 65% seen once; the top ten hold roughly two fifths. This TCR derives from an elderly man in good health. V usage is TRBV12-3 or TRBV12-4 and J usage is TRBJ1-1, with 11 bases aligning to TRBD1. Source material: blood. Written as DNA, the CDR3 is TGTGCCAGCAGTTTAGGGACAGGGGGCCGGCAAGCTTTCTTT. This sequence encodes CASSLGTGGRQAFF.